This TCR beta chain was captured in a study of T-cell reconstitution after alpha-beta-depleted transplantation in children. The CDR3 has 14 residues. Germline V gives CDR1 SGHTA, CDR2 FQGNSA. V was clipped by 5 bases and J by 9 bases; unmatched bases: 9. Preparation of the TCRbeta library used unique molecular identifiers. TCRdb itself ran the PCR reads through MiXCR, one entry per CDR3 protein. The sample holds approximately 400,000 distinct CDR3 sequences; roughly a tenth are singletons and the top ten take roughly 5.1%. The sequence was collected from a human donor who donated a stem cell graft to a child with acute myeloid leukemia. The source material was PBMCs from the stem cell graft donor, sampled from the stem cell graft. This rearrangement joins TRBV7-2 to TRBJ2-1; 8 bases match TRBD1. The CDR3 DNA reads TGTGCCAGCAGCCGAGGACAGGGCAGTAGTGAGCAGTTCTTC. Its protein is CASSRGQGSSEQFF.